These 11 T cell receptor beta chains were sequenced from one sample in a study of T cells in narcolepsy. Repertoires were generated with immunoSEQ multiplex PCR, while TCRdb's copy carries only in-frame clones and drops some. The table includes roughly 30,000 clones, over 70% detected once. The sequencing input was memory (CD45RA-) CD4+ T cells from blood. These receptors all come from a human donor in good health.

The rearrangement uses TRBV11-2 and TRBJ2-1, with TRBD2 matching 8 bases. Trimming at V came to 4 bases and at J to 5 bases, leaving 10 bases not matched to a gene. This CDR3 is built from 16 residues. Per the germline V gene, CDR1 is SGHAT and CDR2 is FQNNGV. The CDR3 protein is CASSSKGGLVHNEQFF. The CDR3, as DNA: TGTGCCAGCAGCTCTAAGGGGGGACTAGTCCACAATGAGCAGTTCTTC.

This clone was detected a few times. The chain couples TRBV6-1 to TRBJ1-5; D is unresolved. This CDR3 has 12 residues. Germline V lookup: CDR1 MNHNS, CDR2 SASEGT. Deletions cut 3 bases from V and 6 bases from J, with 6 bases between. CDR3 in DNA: TGTGCCAGCAGTGATTGGGGTCAGCCCCAGCATTTT. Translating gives CASSDWGQPQHF.

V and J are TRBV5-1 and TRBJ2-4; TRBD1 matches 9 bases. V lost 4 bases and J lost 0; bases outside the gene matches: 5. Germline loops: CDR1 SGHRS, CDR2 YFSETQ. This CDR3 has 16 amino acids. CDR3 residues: CASSPGQGRAKNIQYF. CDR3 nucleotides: TGCGCCAGCAGCCCGGGACAGGGAAGAGCCAAAAACATTCAGTACTTC.

The CDR3: CASSLEGRAGTDTQYF. In nucleotides, the CDR3 is TGCGCCAGCAGCTTGGAAGGTCGCGCGGGCACAGATACGCAGTATTTT. V gene TRBV5-1 combines with J gene TRBJ2-3; unclear D gene. Germline CDR1 reads SGHRS; CDR2 reads YFSETQ. This CDR3 has 16 amino acids. Deletions cut 0 bases from V and 1 base from J, with 12 bases between.

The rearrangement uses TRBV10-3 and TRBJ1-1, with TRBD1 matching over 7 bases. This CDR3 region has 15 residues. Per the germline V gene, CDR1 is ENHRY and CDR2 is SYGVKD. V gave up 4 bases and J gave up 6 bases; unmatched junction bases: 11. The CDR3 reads CAISVRPGGEAEAFF. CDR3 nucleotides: TGTGCCATCAGTGTTCGTCCAGGGGGGGAGGCTGAAGCTTTCTTT.

Here the CDR3 DNA reads TGTGCCAGTAGCCCCTCAGCCGCTAGCAGCCTTTCCTACAATGAGCAGTTCTTC. Translating gives CASSPSAASSLSYNEQFF. The chain links TRBV19 to TRBJ2-1; possible D gene TRBD2, 5 bases. Germline V gene lookup returns CDR1 LNHDA and CDR2 SQIVND (reference sequence). This CDR3 spans 18 amino acids. V lost 6 bases, J lost 1 base, and 22 bases lay in between.

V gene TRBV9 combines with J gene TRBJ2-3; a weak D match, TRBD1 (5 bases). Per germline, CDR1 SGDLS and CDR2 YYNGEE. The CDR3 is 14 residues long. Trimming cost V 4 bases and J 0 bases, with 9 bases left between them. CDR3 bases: TGTGCCAGCAGCCAGGGCGCTAGCACAGATACGCAGTATTTT. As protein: CASSQGASTDTQYF.

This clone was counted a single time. CDR3: CASSEREGRARRYF. CDR3 coding DNA: TGTGCCAGCAGTGAACGGGAGGGCCGGGCAAGGCGGTACTTC. J is TRBJ2-4 and V is TRBV2; 8 bases line up with TRBD2. The V gene's germline CDR1 is SNHLY and CDR2 FYNNEI. J gave up 15 bases and V 2 bases, and 12 bases lay outside the gene matches. This CDR3 is built from 14 residues.

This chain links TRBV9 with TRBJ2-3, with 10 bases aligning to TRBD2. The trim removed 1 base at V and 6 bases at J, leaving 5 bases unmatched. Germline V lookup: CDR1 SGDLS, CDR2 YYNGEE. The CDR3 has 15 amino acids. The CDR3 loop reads CASSVIAGGIDTQYF. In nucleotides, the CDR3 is TGTGCCAGCAGCGTAATAGCGGGAGGAATTGATACGCAGTATTTT.

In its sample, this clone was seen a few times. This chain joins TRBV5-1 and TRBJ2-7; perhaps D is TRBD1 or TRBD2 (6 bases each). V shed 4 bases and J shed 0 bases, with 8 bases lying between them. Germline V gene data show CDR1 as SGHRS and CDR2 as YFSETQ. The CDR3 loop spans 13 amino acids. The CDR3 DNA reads TGCGCCAGCAGCAGGGGGGCCTCCTACGAGCAGTACTTC. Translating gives CASSRGASYEQYF.

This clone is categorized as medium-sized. CDR3: CSVEGRDTEAFF. In DNA, the CDR3 is TGCAGCGTTGAAGGCAGGGACACTGAAGCTTTCTTT. V and J are TRBV29-1 and TRBJ1-1; D perhaps matches TRBD1 (5 bases). V was shortened by 1 base and J by 3 bases, with 6 bases between the two germline ends. Germline lookup yields CDR1 SQVTM and CDR2 ANQGSEA. The CDR3 has 12 amino acids.